These 22 T cell receptor beta chains originate from one sample sequenced in a study of blood T cell repertoires in COVID-19. The protocol was immunoSEQ multiplex PCR, while the TCRdb copy is restricted to in-frame clones and leaves out a portion. In the table there are around 150,000 clones, more than 80% of which are singletons. The material sequenced was peripheral blood. All receptors derive from a man between 60 and 75 years old with acute or convalescent COVID-19.

The rearrangement joins TRBV30 to TRBJ2-2; D unresolved. The CDR3 has 13 residues. The germline gives CDR1 GTSNPN, CDR2 SVGIG (reference sequence). V was pared by 4 bases and J by 6 bases, with 12 bases between. The CDR3 DNA is TGTGCCTGGACAAATTACGACTCCGGGGAGCTGTTTTTT. Protein product: CAWTNYDSGELFF.

This clone was recorded once. The gene calls are TRBV27 and TRBJ1-6; weak D call: TRBD1 (6 bases). From germline, CDR1 is MNHEY and CDR2 SMNVEV (reference sequence). Deletions cut 0 bases from V and 9 bases from J, with 21 bases between. CDR3 length: 18 residues. DNA of the CDR3: TGTGCCAGCAGTTTATCTTACAGGGATCAGGGGAACCGTTCACCCCTCCACTTT. Protein sequence: CASSLSYRDQGNRSPLHF.

This clone was picked up one time. The junction differs from germline at one of its ends, possibly a read error. The rearrangement uses TRBV14 and TRBJ1-2; 9 bases are shared with TRBD1. CDR3 length: 13 residues. The germline V gene encodes CDR1 SGHDN and CDR2 FVKESK. This CDR3 reads CASSKEGARDRVF. Written as DNA, the CDR3 is TGTGCCAGCAGCAAAGAGGGGGCCCGGGACAGGGTTTTC. Complete variable domain (other parts from reference TRBV14 and TRBJ1-2): EAGVTQFPSHSVIEKGQTVTLRCDPISGHDNLYWYRRVMGKEIKFLLHFVKESKQDESGMPNNRFLAERTGGTYSTLKVQPAELEDSGVYFCASSKEGARDRVFGSGTRLTVV.

The chain links TRBV6-5 to TRBJ1-4; 8 bases are shared with TRBD1. Germline CDR1 and CDR2: MNHEY and SVGAGI. The CDR3 runs to 15 residues. Losses at the gene ends were 5 bases for V and 1 base for J; bases not matched to a gene: 3. The CDR3 DNA reads as TGTGCCAGCAGTCAGACAGGGGAAACTAATGAAAAACTGTTTTTT. This translates into CASSQTGETNEKLFF.

The chain is built from TRBV5-1 and TRBJ1-1; no reliable D call. This CDR3 comprises 14 residues. Looked up from germline, CDR1 is SGHRS and CDR2 is YFSETQ. With 5 bases removed from V and 3 bases from J, the gap between germline ends came to 14 bases. As DNA, the CDR3 is TGCGCCAGCAGGTGGACCGGGAAGGACACTGAAGCTTTCTTT. Translating it yields CASRWTGKDTEAFF.

The J gene is TRBJ2-2, the V gene TRBV5-8; possibly TRBD1 for D (6 bases). V lost 3 bases to trimming and J lost 5 bases, with 11 bases between them. The CDR3 covers 14 residues. Per germline, CDR1 SGHTS and CDR2 YDEGEE. CDR3 in amino acids: CASSSGQGTGELFF. DNA of the CDR3: TGTGCCAGCAGCTCGGGGCAGGGGACCGGGGAGCTGTTTTTT.

The chain recombines TRBV2 with TRBJ1-6; 10 nucleotides agree with TRBD1. V was clipped by 6 bases and J by 5 bases; unmatched bases: 4. CDR1 and CDR2 (germline): SNHLY, FYNNEI. The CDR3 loop spans 15 amino acids. In nucleotides, the CDR3 is TGTGCCAGCAGGGGGGACAGGGGTAATAATTCACCCCTCCACTTT. Protein product: CASRGDRGNNSPLHF.

The chain joins TRBV5-1 to TRBJ1-2; 10 positions match TRBD1. The CDR3 covers 14 residues. Germline trimming cut 0 bases from V and 8 bases from J; bases unmatched to any gene: 4. The germline gives CDR1 SGHRS, CDR2 YFSETQ. This CDR3 reads CASSLVGTGEGYTF. In DNA, the CDR3 is TGCGCCAGCAGCTTGGTTGGGACAGGGGAAGGCTACACCTTC.

V gene TRBV27 combines with J gene TRBJ1-5; the D gene is possibly TRBD1 (6 bases). The CDR3 contains 15 residues. The V and J ends lost 5 bases and 2 bases respectively, with 13 bases between them. Germline CDR1 reads MNHEY; CDR2 reads SMNVEV (reference sequence). CDR3 in DNA: TGTGCCAGCAGTCTCCGGGAGGGGGGCAATCAGCCCCAGCATTTT. Translating it yields CASSLREGGNQPQHF.

The chain combines TRBV5-4 with TRBJ1-2, with D perhaps matching TRBD1 (6 bases). The CDR3 contains 15 residues. V was cut by 4 bases and J by 4 bases, with 17 bases left in between. CDR1 is SGHNT, CDR2 YYREEE, per germline (reference sequence). The CDR3 bases are TGTGCCAGCAGCGACCCCCTCAGGGGTGGCTATGGCTACACCTTC. It specifies CASSDPLRGGYGYTF.

V usage is TRBV18 and J usage is TRBJ1-5; D gene uncertain. The V gene lost 3 bases and the J gene lost 6 bases, with 15 bases spanning the gap. Germline V gene sequence: CDR1 KGHSH, CDR2 LQKENI. The CDR3 has 15 amino acids. CDR3 sequence: CASSPSGREGQPQHF. For the CDR3, the DNA is TGTGCCAGCTCACCCTCGGGGAGGGAGGGTCAGCCCCAGCATTTT.

The chain combines TRBV9 with TRBJ1-6, with no clear D. From germline, CDR1 is SGDLS and CDR2 YYNGEE. Trimming took 1 base from V and 7 from J, leaving 12 bases between them. The CDR3 length is 15 residues. The CDR3: CASSVLLDGNSPLHF. In DNA, the CDR3 is TGTGCCAGCAGCGTATTGCTTGACGGGAATTCACCCCTCCACTTT.

The chain is built from TRBV18 and TRBJ1-4; 7 nucleotides align to TRBD1. With V trimmed by 3 bases and J by 4 bases, 5 bases remained unmatched. The V gene's germline CDR1 is KGHSH and CDR2 LQKENI. This CDR3 contains 15 residues. The CDR3, as DNA: TGTGCCAGCTCACCGGTGGGGACAGTTAATGAAAAACTGTTTTTT. Translating gives CASSPVGTVNEKLFF.

The V gene is TRBV5-1, the J gene TRBJ2-3; 7 positions agree with TRBD2. Trimming at V came to 0 bases and at J to 2 bases, leaving 3 bases not matched to a gene. Germline-derived CDR1 and CDR2 are SGHRS and YFSETQ. The CDR3 spans 15 residues. CDR3 nucleotides: TGCGCCAGCAGCTTGGAGGCGGGAGCCACAGATACGCAGTATTTT. Its translation is CASSLEAGATDTQYF.

The table lists this clone with a count of one. V and J are TRBV6-6 and TRBJ1-1, with D uncertain. V was shortened by 3 bases and J by 5 bases, with 13 bases between the two germline ends. Germline values: CDR1 MNHNY, CDR2 SVGAGI (reference sequence). The CDR3 consists of 14 residues. This CDR3 is CASSYYGSETEAFF. The CDR3 nucleotides are TGTGCCAGCAGTTATTACGGGTCGGAGACTGAAGCTTTCTTT.

The genes are TRBV7-2 and TRBJ2-3; 7 bases line up with TRBD1. Trimming at V came to 4 bases and at J to 2 bases, leaving 6 bases not matched to a gene. Germline CDR1 reads SGHTA; CDR2 reads FQGNSA. This CDR3 has 15 amino acids. The DNA of the CDR3 is TGTGCCAGCAGCTCCCGACAGGGAACCACAGATACGCAGTATTTT. Its protein product is CASSSRQGTTDTQYF.

The CDR3 nucleotides are TGTGCCAGCAGCCAAGATGGGCAGGGTGGGACTGAAGCTTTCTTT. It yields the protein CASSQDGQGGTEAFF. The gene calls are TRBV4-2 and TRBJ1-1, with D possibly being TRBD1 (5 bases). CDR1 is LGHNA and CDR2 is YNFKEQ in the germline V gene. V shed 0 bases and J shed 5 bases, with 13 bases lying between them. There are 15 residues in the CDR3.

The chain combines TRBV18 with TRBJ2-7, with 8 nucleotides matching TRBD2. CDR3 size: 15 residues. Per the germline V gene, CDR1 is KGHSH and CDR2 is LQKENI. With V trimmed by 0 bases and J by 2 bases, 3 bases remained unmatched. Here the CDR3 reads CASSPPTGGAYEQYF. CDR3 sequence (DNA): TGTGCCAGCTCACCACCGACCGGGGGGGCCTACGAGCAGTACTTC.

The rearrangement joins TRBV5-1 to TRBJ1-4; weak D call: TRBD1 (6 bases). The CDR3 runs to 17 residues. CDR1 and CDR2 from the germline V gene are SGHRS and YFSETQ. The V gene lost 0 bases and the J gene lost 3 bases, with 15 bases spanning the gap. CDR3 DNA: TGCGCCAGCAGCTTGGGAGGCAGGGGAGCGCCTAATGAAAAACTGTTTTTT. Residues: CASSLGGRGAPNEKLFF.

The chain employs TRBV5-1 and TRBJ2-4; 10 bases map to TRBD2. Germline loops: CDR1 SGHRS, CDR2 YFSETQ. Losses at the gene ends were 1 base for V and 1 base for J; bases not matched to a gene: 8. CDR3 length equals 18 residues. For the CDR3, the DNA is TGCGCCAGCAGCTTGCGATCTAGCGGGGGTGTGGCCAAAAACATTCAGTACTTC. Its protein product is CASSLRSSGGVAKNIQYF.

This clone appeared a single time. The chain combines TRBV2 with TRBJ1-4; 10 positions agree with TRBD1. The trim removed 5 bases at V and 11 bases at J, leaving 8 bases unmatched. The CDR3 runs 14 residues. Per the germline V gene, CDR1 is SNHLY and CDR2 is FYNNEI. CDR3 in DNA: TGTGCCAGCAGTCCCGGGACAGGGGCAATCAAACTGTTTTTT. It specifies CASSPGTGAIKLFF.

V gene TRBV2 combines with J gene TRBJ1-2, with D possibly being TRBD1 (5 bases). With 6 bases removed from V and 4 bases from J, the gap between germline ends came to 9 bases. Per germline, CDR1 SNHLY and CDR2 FYNNEI. The CDR3 contains 12 residues. The CDR3 protein is CASSPGIYGYTF. The CDR3 DNA reads TGTGCCAGCAGCCCAGGGATCTATGGCTACACCTTC.